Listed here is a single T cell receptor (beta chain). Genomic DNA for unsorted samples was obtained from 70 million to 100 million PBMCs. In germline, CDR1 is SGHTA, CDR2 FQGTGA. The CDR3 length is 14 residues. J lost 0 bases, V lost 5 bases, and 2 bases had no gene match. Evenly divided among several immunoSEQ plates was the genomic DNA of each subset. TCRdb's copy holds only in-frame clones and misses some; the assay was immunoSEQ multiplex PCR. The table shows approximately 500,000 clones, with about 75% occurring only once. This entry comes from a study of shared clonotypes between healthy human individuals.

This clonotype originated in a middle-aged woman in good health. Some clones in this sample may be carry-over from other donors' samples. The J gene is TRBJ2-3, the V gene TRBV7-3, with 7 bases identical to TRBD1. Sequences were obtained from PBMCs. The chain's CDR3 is CASSPQGSTDTQYF. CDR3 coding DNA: TGTGCCAGCAGCCCACAGGGGAGCACAGATACGCAGTATTTT.